Listed below are T cell receptor beta chains from one sample, sequenced in a study of spatial heterogeneity in lung cancer. TCRdb independently ran MiXCR on the 5' RACE reads; one entry per CDR3 protein. In the table there are 43,000 or so distinct CDR3 sequences, around 7.1% of which are singletons. Sequenced here: PBMCs, sampled at surgery. These receptors were obtained from a female donor with early-stage non-small cell lung cancer. CDR3s include the opening cysteine and the closing phenylalanine or tryptophan. D genes are given only for firm matches. Clone size, where shown, is once, few, many, or a class for clones that have expanded.

v_call,j_call,d_call,clone_size,cdr3_aa,cdr3_nt
TRBV20-1,TRBJ2-1,TRBD2,many,CSAPQLAGGYNEQFF,TGCAGTGCTCCTCAACTAGCGGGGGGATACAATGAGCAGTTCTTC
TRBV29-1,TRBJ1-1,NA,many,CSVVQTANTEAFF,TGCAGCGTTGTCCAGACAGCGAACACTGAAGCTTTCTTT
TRBV7-2,TRBJ1-5,NA,many,CASRQGYQPQHF,TGTGCCAGCCGGCAGGGCTATCAGCCCCAGCATTTT
TRBV6-5,TRBJ2-3,NA,many,CASGIGPLTDTQYF,TGTGCCAGCGGGATAGGCCCGCTTACAGATACGCAGTATTTT
TRBV12-3/TRBV12-4,TRBJ2-5,NA,NA,CASSLIPRGETQYF,TGTGCCAGCAGTTTGATCCCCAGGGGAGAGACCCAGTACTTC
TRBV28,TRBJ1-1,TRBD1,many,CASIRTGRTEAFF,TGTGCCAGCATACGGACAGGGCGCACTGAAGCTTTCTTT
TRBV5-1,TRBJ2-7,NA,many,CASSSIGRAAHEQYF,TGCGCCAGCAGTTCCATAGGCCGGGCCGCCCACGAGCAGTACTTC
TRBV4-2,TRBJ2-3,NA,many,CASSQDQVADTQYF,TGTGCCAGCAGCCAAGATCAGGTAGCAGATACGCAGTATTTT
TRBV27,TRBJ1-2,NA,NA,CATLPTGTEFLIYYGYTF,TGTGCCACACTACCCACCGGGACGGAGTTTTTAATTTACTATGGCTACACCTTC
TRBV27,TRBJ2-7,TRBD1,few,CASSPGTGLQYF,TGTGCCAGCAGCCCGGGGACAGGGCTACAGTACTTC
TRBV13,TRBJ2-5,NA,few,CASSPPPPGRPQETQYF,TGTGCCAGCAGCCCGCCCCCACCGGGACGCCCGCAAGAGACCCAGTACTTC
TRBV12-3/TRBV12-4,TRBJ2-1,NA,NA,CASSLGGGEDEQFF,TGTGCCAGCAGTTTAGGCGGAGGGGAGGATGAGCAGTTCTTC
TRBV29-1,TRBJ1-6,NA,few,CSVAQEKNSPLHF,TGCAGCGTTGCCCAGGAGAAGAATTCACCCCTCCACTTT
TRBV3-1,TRBJ2-2,NA,many,CASSQEYSNTGELFF,TGTGCCAGCAGCCAAGAGTATTCGAACACCGGGGAGCTGTTTTTT
TRBV12-3/TRBV12-4,TRBJ2-7,TRBD1,many,CASSARDRRTYEQYF,TGTGCCAGCAGTGCCCGGGACAGAAGAACCTACGAGCAGTACTTC
TRBV28,TRBJ1-1,TRBD1,many,CASSLLQGETEAFF,TGTGCCAGCAGTTTACTCCAGGGGGAAACTGAAGCTTTCTTT
TRBV10-2,TRBJ2-1,NA,NA,CASSESNRDYEQFF,TGCGCCAGCAGTGAGTCGAACAGGGACTATGAGCAGTTCTTC
TRBV10-2,TRBJ2-1,NA,NA,CASTVRRGDNEQFF,TGCGCCAGCACCGTCAGGAGGGGGGACAATGAGCAGTTCTTC
TRBV29-1,TRBJ2-7,TRBD1,many,CSVVQGEFSYEQYF,TGCAGCGTTGTACAGGGGGAGTTTTCCTATGAGCAGTACTTC
TRBV2,TRBJ2-1,NA,few,CASSGSGNYNEQFF,TGTGCCAGCAGTGGCAGCGGTAACTACAATGAGCAGTTCTTC
TRBV30,TRBJ1-4,NA,NA,CAWFQGPTNEKLFF,TGTGCCTGGTTCCAGGGGCCAACTAATGAAAAACTGTTTTTT
TRBV4-3,TRBJ2-3,NA,NA,CASSQSGGLGVTDTQYF,TGCGCCAGCAGCCAATCCGGGGGGCTTGGCGTTACAGATACGCAGTATTTT
TRBV6-6,TRBJ1-4,NA,many,CASSSRATNEKLFF,TGTGCCAGCAGCTCAAGAGCAACTAATGAAAAACTGTTTTTT
TRBV9,TRBJ1-1,NA,NA,CASSVGDIPSVGAFF,TGTGCCAGCAGCGTAGGAGACATTCCTTCGGTTGGGGCTTTCTTT
TRBV20-1,TRBJ1-2,NA,NA,CSATGTHYGYTF,TGCAGTGCTACCGGGACTCACTATGGCTACACCTTC
TRBV2,TRBJ1-4,NA,many,CASNSNRNEKLFF,TGTGCCAGCAACAGCAACCGTAATGAAAAACTGTTTTTT
TRBV29-1,TRBJ2-3,NA,NA,CSVEDISPGTDTQYF,TGCAGCGTTGAAGACATCTCCCCGGGCACAGATACGCAGTATTTT
TRBV12-3/TRBV12-4,TRBJ2-5,NA,few,CASSLNGAGETQYF,TGTGCCAGCAGTTTAAACGGGGCTGGGGAGACCCAGTACTTC
TRBV28,TRBJ1-3,NA,many,CASSPTGTLGNTIYF,TGTGCCAGCAGTCCCACCGGCACACTCGGAAACACCATATATTTT
TRBV5-1,TRBJ1-4,NA,NA,CASSLGGGAHEKLFF,TGCGCCAGCAGCTTAGGTGGGGGCGCTCATGAAAAACTGTTTTTT
TRBV9,TRBJ1-5,NA,few,CASSVGASSNQPQHF,TGTGCCAGCAGCGTAGGAGCTTCCTCTAATCAGCCCCAGCATTTT
TRBV3-1,TRBJ1-4,NA,NA,CASSHHGTGEKLFF,TGTGCCAGCAGCCACCACGGGACTGGGGAAAAACTGTTTTTT
TRBV2,TRBJ2-4,TRBD1,many,CASSDGTGAKNIQYF,TGTGCCAGCAGTGATGGGACAGGGGCCAAAAACATTCAGTACTTC
TRBV7-2,TRBJ2-4,NA,many,CASSSGHSLAKNIQYF,TGTGCCAGCAGCTCCGGACATTCTCTAGCCAAAAACATTCAGTACTTC
TRBV19,TRBJ2-5,TRBD1,NA,CASSRWGGQGVQETQYF,TGTGCCAGTAGCCGCTGGGGGGGACAGGGAGTCCAAGAGACCCAGTACTTC
TRBV20-1,TRBJ2-1,TRBD1,few,CSAPRQGRVWDEQFF,TGCAGTGCTCCTAGACAGGGAAGGGTCTGGGATGAGCAGTTCTTC
TRBV6-5,TRBJ2-3,NA,NA,CASSYYGAITDTKYF,TGTGCCAGCAGTTACTACGGAGCCATCACAGATACGAAGTATTTT
TRBV5-1,TRBJ2-1,TRBD2,many,CASSNGLASYNEQFF,TGCGCCAGCAGCAACGGACTAGCCTCCTACAATGAGCAGTTCTTC
TRBV6-6,TRBJ1-1,TRBD1,few,CASSGTGRDTEAFF,TGTGCCAGCAGTGGGACAGGGAGAGACACTGAAGCTTTCTTT
TRBV3-1,TRBJ2-2,NA,many,CASSQDRGWPGELFF,TGTGCCAGCAGCCAAGACAGGGGATGGCCCGGGGAGCTGTTTTTT
TRBV9,TRBJ2-2,NA,few,CASSVARIAGELFF,TGTGCCAGCAGCGTAGCTCGAATCGCCGGGGAGCTGTTTTTT
TRBV6-5,TRBJ2-2,NA,NA,CASSKTETGELFF,TGTGCCAGCAGTAAGACAGAAACCGGGGAGCTGTTTTTT
TRBV6-5,TRBJ2-7,NA,many,CASSYTIIGQDEQYF,TGTGCCAGCAGTTACACGATAATAGGGCAGGACGAGCAGTACTTC
TRBV6-2/TRBV6-3,TRBJ2-7,NA,many,CASTGHSHYEQYF,TGTGCCAGCACAGGACACAGCCACTACGAGCAGTACTTC